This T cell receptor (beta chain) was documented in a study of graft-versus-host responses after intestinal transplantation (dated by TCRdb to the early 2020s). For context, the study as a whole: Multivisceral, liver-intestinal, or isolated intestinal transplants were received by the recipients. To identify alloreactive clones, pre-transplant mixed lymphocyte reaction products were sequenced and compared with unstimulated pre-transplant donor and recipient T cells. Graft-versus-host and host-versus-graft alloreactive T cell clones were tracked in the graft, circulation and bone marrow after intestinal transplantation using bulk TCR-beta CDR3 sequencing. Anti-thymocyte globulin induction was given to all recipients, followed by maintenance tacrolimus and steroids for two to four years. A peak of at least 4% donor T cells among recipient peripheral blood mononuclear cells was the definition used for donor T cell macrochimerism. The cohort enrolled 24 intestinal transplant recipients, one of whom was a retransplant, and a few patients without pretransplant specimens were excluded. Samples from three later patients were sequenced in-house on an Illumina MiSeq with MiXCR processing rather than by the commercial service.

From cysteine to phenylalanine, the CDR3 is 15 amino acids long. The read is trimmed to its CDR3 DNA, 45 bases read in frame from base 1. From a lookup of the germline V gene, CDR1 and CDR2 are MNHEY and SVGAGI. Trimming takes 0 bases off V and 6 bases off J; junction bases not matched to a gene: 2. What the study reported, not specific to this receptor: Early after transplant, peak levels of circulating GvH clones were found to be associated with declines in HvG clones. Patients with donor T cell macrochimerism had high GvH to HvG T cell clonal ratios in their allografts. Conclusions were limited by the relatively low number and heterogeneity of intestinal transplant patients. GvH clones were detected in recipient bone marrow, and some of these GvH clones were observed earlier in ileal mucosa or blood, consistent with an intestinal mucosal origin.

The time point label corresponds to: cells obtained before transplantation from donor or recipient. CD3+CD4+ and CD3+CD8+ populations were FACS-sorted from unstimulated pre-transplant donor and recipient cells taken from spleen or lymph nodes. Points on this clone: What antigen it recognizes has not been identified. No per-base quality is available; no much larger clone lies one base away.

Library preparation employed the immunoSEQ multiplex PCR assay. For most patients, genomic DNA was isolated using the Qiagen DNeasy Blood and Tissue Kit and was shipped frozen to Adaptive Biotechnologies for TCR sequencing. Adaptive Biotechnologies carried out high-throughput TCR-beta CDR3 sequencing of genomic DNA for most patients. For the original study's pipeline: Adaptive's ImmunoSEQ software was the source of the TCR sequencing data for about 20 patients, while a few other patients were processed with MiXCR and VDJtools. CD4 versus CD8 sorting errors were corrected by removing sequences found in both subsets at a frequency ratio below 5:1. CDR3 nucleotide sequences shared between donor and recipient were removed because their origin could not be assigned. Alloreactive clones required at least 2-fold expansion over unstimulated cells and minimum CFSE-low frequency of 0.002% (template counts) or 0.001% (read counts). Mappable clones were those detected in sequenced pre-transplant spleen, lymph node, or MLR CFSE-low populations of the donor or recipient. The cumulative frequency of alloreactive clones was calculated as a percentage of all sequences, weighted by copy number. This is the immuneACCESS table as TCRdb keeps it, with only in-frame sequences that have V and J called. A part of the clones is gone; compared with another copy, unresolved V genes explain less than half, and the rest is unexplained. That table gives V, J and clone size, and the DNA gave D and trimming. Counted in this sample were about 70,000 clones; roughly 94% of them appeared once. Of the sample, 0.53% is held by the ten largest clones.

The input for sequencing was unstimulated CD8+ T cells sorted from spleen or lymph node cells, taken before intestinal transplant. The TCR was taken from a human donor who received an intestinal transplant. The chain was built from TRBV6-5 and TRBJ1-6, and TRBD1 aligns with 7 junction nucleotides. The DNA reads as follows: TGTGCCAGCAGTTACTCGACAGGGTCTAATTCACCCCTCCACTTT. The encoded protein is CASSYSTGSNSPLHF.